These 3 T cell receptor beta chains share one sample of origin, sequenced in a study of Ad26.COV2.S vaccination and SARS-CoV-2 variants. Regarding treatment: 19 received Ad26.COV2.S at low or high dose, single or two shots; about five received placebo; per-sample allocation not given. Vaccine and placebo recipients were sampled on day 63 after the first injection. The protocol was immunoSEQ multiplex PCR, while the TCRdb copy is restricted to in-frame clones and leaves out a portion. This sample carries about half a million clones, 89% of them seen once, and the ten largest clones take 1.7%. The sequenced sample was peripheral blood, obtained in a trial of Ad26.COV2.S vaccine versus placebo. These TCRs come from a person between 18 and 60 years old who received the Ad26.COV2.S COVID-19 vaccine or a placebo.

V and J are TRBV6-5 and TRBJ2-7; weak D call: TRBD1 (5 bases). The CDR3 length is 13 residues. CDR1 and CDR2 from the germline V gene are MNHEY and SVGAGI. V dropped 0 bases and J dropped 3 bases, with 6 bases sitting between them. The DNA for the CDR3 is TGTGCCAGCAGTTACTCAGGGGTCTACGAGCAGTACTTC. As protein: CASSYSGVYEQYF.

The chain uses TRBV29-1 and TRBJ2-7; 10 bases map to TRBD1. Trimming at V came to 4 bases and at J to 3 bases, leaving 9 bases not matched to a gene. Germline values: CDR1 SQVTM, CDR2 ANQGSEA. The CDR3 covers 15 residues. The chain's CDR3 is CSVGGDRGLGYEQYF. The DNA for the CDR3 is TGCAGCGTTGGAGGGGACAGGGGATTAGGCTACGAGCAGTACTTC.

Concerning this clone: Distinct nucleotide sequences in the sample also encode this CDR3. This sequence joins TRBV6-2 or TRBV6-3 and TRBJ2-3, with D possibly being TRBD1 or TRBD2 (5 bases each). The CDR3 contains 16 residues. V was cut by 2 bases and J by 1 base, with 13 bases left in between. Germline-derived CDR1 and CDR2 are MNHEY and SVGEGT. The chain's CDR3 is CASSYHVGRGTDTQYF. The CDR3 DNA reads as TGTGCCAGCAGTTACCATGTGGGGCGGGGCACAGATACGCAGTATTTT.